The 15 T cell receptor beta chains in this list originate from one sample, sequenced in a study of regulatory T cells in long-lasting Graves disease. According to the study, TCR beta libraries were built with iRepertoire HTBI primers and CDR3-region Arm-PCR. Each CDR3 protein is one row after TCRdb ran MiXCR on the multiplex PCR reads. The data hold 550,000 to 650,000 distinct CDR3 sequences, with 15% to 20% observed a single time. Time point specified: newly diagnosed GD, antithyroid drugs for less than 3 months. Scientists built the TCR library using RNA that was extracted from PBMCs. These sequences were also reported in another study, on T cells in Graves' hyperthyroidism and ophthalmopathy.

The sequences come from peripheral blood mononuclear cells (PBMCs), collected at new diagnosis, from a patient treated with antithyroid drugs. The receptors here all came from a young man with Graves disease.

The V gene is TRBV3-1, the J gene TRBJ1-6; no clear D. Per the germline V gene, CDR1 is LGHDT and CDR2 is YNNKEL (reference sequence). CDR3 length: 16 amino acids. Trimming stripped 1 base from V and 7 bases from J, with 14 bases between. This CDR3 is CASSQVGGRGNSPLHF. CDR3 nucleotides: TGTGCCAGCAGCCAAGTTGGAGGGCGAGGGAATTCACCCCTCCACTTT. Based on the CDR3 plus reference TRBV3-1 and TRBJ1-6, the full variable domain is DTAVSQTPKYLVTQMGNDKSIKCEQNLGHDTMYWYKQDSKKFLKIMFSYNNKELIINETVPNRFSPKSPDKAHLNLHINSLELGDSAVYFCASSQVGGRGNSPLHFGNGTRLTVT.

This clonotype was counted between two and nine times. The rearrangement links TRBV20-1 to TRBJ2-1; D unclear. The V end lost 6 bases, the J end lost 6 bases, and 18 bases lay between the germline ends. The CDR3 contains 14 residues. Germline-derived CDR1 and CDR2 are DFQATT and SNEGSKA (reference sequence). CDR3 amino acids: CSAPTNYNPNEQFF. Written as DNA, the CDR3 is TGCAGTGCCCCCACAAACTACAACCCCAATGAGCAGTTCTTC.

This clonotype has at least ten counts. This chain joins TRBV30 and TRBJ2-7; D gene uncertain. Germline assignment: CDR1 GTSNPN and CDR2 SVGIG (reference sequence). CDR3 length: 11 amino acids. V was trimmed by 0 bases and J by 6 bases, leaving 6 bases between them. CDR3 residues: CAWSVSGEQYF. CDR3 DNA sequence: TGTGCCTGGAGTGTCTCCGGCGAGCAGTACTTC.

This clonotype was counted ten times or more. V usage is TRBV30 and J usage is TRBJ2-1; D possibly corresponds to TRBD2 (6 bases). Germline V gene sequence: CDR1 GTSNPN, CDR2 SVGIG (reference sequence). The CDR3 consists of 14 residues. The V end lost 2 bases, the J end lost 1 base, and 9 bases lay between the germline ends. CDR3 loop: CAWSTGVSYNEQFF. The CDR3 DNA is TGTGCCTGGAGTACGGGGGTATCCTACAATGAGCAGTTCTTC.

In its sample, this clonotype was seen a few times. Its ends do not fully match the called genes, so a read error is possible. The rearrangement uses TRBV18 and TRBJ2-5; D uncertain. The CDR3 spans 13 residues. Per germline, CDR1 KGHSH and CDR2 LQKENI. The CDR3 region is CASSDNRLDWMHF. In nucleotides, the CDR3 is TGTGCCAGCTCCGATAACCGACTCGACTGGATGCACTTC.

The chain has TRBV9 and TRBJ2-3, with 9 bases aligning to TRBD2. Germline trimming cut 0 bases from V and 3 bases from J; bases unmatched to any gene: 5. This CDR3 contains 16 residues. Looked up from germline, CDR1 is SGDLS and CDR2 is YYNGEE. In DNA, the CDR3 is TGTGCCAGCAGCGTAGGCAGCGGGGGGAAAACAGATACGCAGTATTTT. Translating gives CASSVGSGGKTDTQYF. The whole variable domain, remainder taken from reference TRBV9 and TRBJ2-3, is DSGVTQTPKHLITATGQRVTLRCSPRSGDLSVYWYQQSLDQGLQFLIQYYNGEERAKGNILERFSAQQFPDLHSELNLSSLELGDSALYFCASSVGSGGKTDTQYFGPGTRLTVL.

The chain carries TRBV29-1 and TRBJ1-1; no firm D call. Trimming removed 0 bases from V and 3 bases from J, with 11 bases in between. Germline V gives CDR1 SQVTM, CDR2 ANQGSEA. This CDR3 spans 14 amino acids. CDR3 bases: TGCAGCGTTGAAGATCTCCGGGTAGACACTGAAGCTTTCTTT. Residues: CSVEDLRVDTEAFF.

Many counts were recorded for this clonotype. CDR3 sequence: CASSVGHNEQFF. CDR3 coding DNA: TGTGCCAGCAGCGTTGGGCACAATGAGCAGTTCTTC. The gene calls are TRBV9 and TRBJ2-1; D is ambiguous. V lost 2 bases, J lost 5 bases, and 5 bases lay in between. The CDR3 has 12 amino acids. The germline CDR1 and CDR2 sequences are SGDLS and YYNGEE.

This clonotype showed up many times. This chain uses TRBV5-1 with TRBJ2-1; weak D call: TRBD2 (6 bases). Between the trimmed V and J ends, which lost 5 bases and 0 bases, there was a span of 12 bases. CDR1 is SGHRS and CDR2 is YFSETQ in the germline V gene. CDR3 size: 15 residues. The CDR3 DNA reads as TGCGCCAGCAGTGGCGCCGGGAGCTCCTACAATGAGCAGTTCTTC. Amino acid sequence: CASSGAGSSYNEQFF. Full variable domain (missing parts from reference TRBV5-1 and TRBJ2-1): KAGVTQTPRYLIKTRGQQVTLSCSPISGHRSVSWYQQTPGQGLQFLFEYFSETQRNKGNFPGRFSGRQFSNSRSEMNVSTLELGDSALYLCASSGAGSSYNEQFFGPGTRLTVL.

This clonotype appeared many times. The chain employs TRBV5-4 and TRBJ1-1; the match to TRBD1 covers 8 bases. Unmatched junction bases numbered 8, after V lost 4 bases and J lost 6 bases. This CDR3 is built from 14 residues. Germline V gives CDR1 SGHNT, CDR2 YYREEE (reference sequence). CDR3 in DNA: TGTGCCAGCAGCGGCGGACAGGGAGGGCCTGAAGCTTTCTTT. Its protein is CASSGGQGGPEAFF.

V usage is TRBV12-3 or TRBV12-4 and J usage is TRBJ2-7; no clear D gene. V lost 8 bases to trimming and J lost 2 bases, with 16 bases between them. This CDR3 spans 14 amino acids. CDR3 region: CASRRLDTPYEQYF. The CDR3 nucleotides are TGTGCCAGCCGTAGGTTGGATACACCCTACGAGCAGTACTTC.

In its sample, this clonotype was seen a few times. The genes are TRBV5-5 and TRBJ2-7, with a weak D call TRBD2 (6 bases). Trimming took off 5 bases at V and 4 bases at J, with 19 bases between the two ends. Germline lookup yields CDR1 SGHKS and CDR2 YYEKEE (reference sequence). The CDR3 consists of 15 residues. The CDR3 bases are TGTGCCAGCAGACGCGGGGAGAGTACTCCTTACGAGCAGTACTTC. Amino acids: CASRRGESTPYEQYF. The full variable domain, its missing parts supplied by reference TRBV5-5 and TRBJ2-7, is DAGVTQSPTHLIKTRGQQVTLRCSPISGHKSVSWYQQVLGQGPQFIFQYYEKEERGRGNFPDRFSARQFPNYSSELNVNALLLGDSALYLCASRRGESTPYEQYFGPGTRLTVT.

This clonotype has at least ten counts. The V gene is TRBV30, the J gene TRBJ2-2, with 11 bases that match TRBD2. V gave up 2 bases and J gave up 5 bases; unmatched junction bases: 4. The CDR3 runs to 15 residues. In germline, CDR1 is GTSNPN, CDR2 SVGIG (reference sequence). The DNA for the CDR3 is TGTGCCTGGAGTACTAGCGGGAGACGAACCGGGGAGCTGTTTTTT. This encodes CAWSTSGRRTGELFF.

The chain couples TRBV7-9 to TRBJ2-1; 10 bases match TRBD2. Germline V gene lookup returns CDR1 SEHNR and CDR2 FQNEAQ (reference sequence). V lost 7 bases to trimming and J lost 5 bases; unmatched junction nucleotides: 5. CDR3 length: 14 amino acids. CDR3 nucleotides: TGTGCCAGCAACTCGGGGACTAGCGACAATGAGCAGTTCTTC. Translated, it gives CASNSGTSDNEQFF.

This clonotype was counted ten times or more. V and J are TRBV28 and TRBJ2-5; D uncertain. V was trimmed by 7 bases and J by 1 base, leaving 16 bases between them. Germline-derived CDR1 and CDR2 are MDHEN and SYDVKM. The CDR3 loop spans 15 amino acids. The DNA of the CDR3 is TGTGCCAGCACACACGCAAAGGGTAGCCAAGAGACCCAGTACTTC. Its translation: CASTHAKGSQETQYF.